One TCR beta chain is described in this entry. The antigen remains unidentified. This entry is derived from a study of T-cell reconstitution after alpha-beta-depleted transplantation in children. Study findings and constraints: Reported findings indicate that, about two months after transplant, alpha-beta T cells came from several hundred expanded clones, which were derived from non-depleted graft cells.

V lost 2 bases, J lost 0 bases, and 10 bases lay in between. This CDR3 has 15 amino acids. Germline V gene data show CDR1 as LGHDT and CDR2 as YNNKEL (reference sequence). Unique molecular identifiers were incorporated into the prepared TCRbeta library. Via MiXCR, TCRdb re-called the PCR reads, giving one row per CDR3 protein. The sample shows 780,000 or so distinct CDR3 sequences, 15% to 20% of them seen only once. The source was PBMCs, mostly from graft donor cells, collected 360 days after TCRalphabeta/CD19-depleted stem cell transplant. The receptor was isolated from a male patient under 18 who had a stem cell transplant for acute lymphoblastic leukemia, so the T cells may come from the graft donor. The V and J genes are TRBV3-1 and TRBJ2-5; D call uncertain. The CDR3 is CASSQRSWYQETQYF. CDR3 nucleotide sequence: TGTGCCAGCAGCCAACGGTCCTGGTACCAAGAGACCCAGTACTTC.